A selection of T cell receptor beta chains follows, all from one sample in a study of shared T cell receptors in the human thymus. The data were produced by immunoSEQ multiplex PCR, yet TCRdb's version contains in-frame clones alone and is incomplete. The repertoire holds some 760,000 clones, with approximately 83% as singletons. The data also belong to a second study, concerning human thymus T cells.

Input material: thymocytes. These TCRs come from a girl under three years old with a congenital heart defect. Both conserved end residues are part of each CDR3. The order of the fields is clone size, D gene, J gene, V gene, CDR3 DNA, CDR3 protein. A D gene is named only where the DNA matches it firmly. Only some rows state a clone size, as once, few, many or a class for expanded clones.

. | TRBD1 | TRBJ2-7 | TRBV6-5 | TGTGCCAGCAGCTATACAGGGGAAGGCTCCTACGAGCAGTACTTC | CASSYTGEGSYEQYF
once | TRBD1 | TRBJ1-5 | TRBV6-5 | TGTGCCAGCAGTACAAGACAGGGCTATCAGCCCCAGCATTTT | CASSTRQGYQPQHF
. | . | TRBJ1-1 | TRBV4-1 | TGCGCCAGCAGCCAAGACATTGGGAGGAGCACTGAAGCTTTCTTT | CASSQDIGRSTEAFF
. | TRBD1 | TRBJ2-7 | TRBV7-9 | TGTGCCAGCAGCTTGGGGACAGGGGTGTACGAGCAGTACTTC | CASSLGTGVYEQYF
. | . | TRBJ1-1 | TRBV7-3 | TGTGCCAGCAGCTTAACGGGCGCGGGGGCAGGCACTGAAGCTTTCTTT | CASSLTGAGAGTEAFF
. | . | TRBJ1-1 | TRBV6-5 | TGTGCCAGCACCCGAGGCGGCAGGGTCACTGAAGCTTTCTTT | CASTRGGRVTEAFF
. | . | TRBJ2-3 | TRBV9 | TGTGCCAGCAGCGAGCCCTCCGCGGGGGCCACGAGAGATACGCAGTATTTT | CASSEPSAGATRDTQYF
. | TRBD1 | TRBJ2-7 | TRBV6-1 | TGTGCCAGCCGGACAGGAGACTACGAGCAGTACTTC | CASRTGDYEQYF
. | . | TRBJ2-2 | TRBV29-1 | TGCAGCGTCCGGGACTTAGCGAACACCGGGGAGCTGTTTTTT | CSVRDLANTGELFF
. | TRBD1 | TRBJ1-4 | TRBV5-1 | TGCGCCAGCAGCTTTAAGGGGGCGGCTAATGAAAAACTGTTTTTT | CASSFKGAANEKLFF
. | TRBD2 | TRBJ2-5 | TRBV7-8 | TGTGCCAGCAGCTCCCTTAGCGGGAAAGAGACCCAGTACTTC | CASSSLSGKETQYF
. | . | TRBJ2-3 | TRBV29-1 | TGCAGCGTTGATCGGGACACGCATAGCACAGATACGCAGTATTTT | CSVDRDTHSTDTQYF
. | TRBD1 | TRBJ2-4 | TRBV28 | TGTGCCAGCAGTTTAATGACAGGGCGGACCAAAAACATTCAGTACTTC | CASSLMTGRTKNIQYF
. | TRBD1 | TRBJ1-5 | TRBV6-5 | TGTGCCAGCAGTTACGGGGCAGGGGGCAGGGGTCAGCCCCAGCATTTT | CASSYGAGGRGQPQHF
. | TRBD1 | TRBJ1-2 | TRBV18 | TGTGCCAGCTCACAGGACAGGGATGGCTATGGCTACACCTTC | CASSQDRDGYGYTF
. | TRBD1 | TRBJ2-2 | TRBV2 | TGTGCCAGCAGTGGGGACAGGGTAATTTTGGGCGGGGAGCTGTTTTTT | CASSGDRVILGGELFF
. | TRBD2 | TRBJ2-1 | TRBV10-3 | TGTGCCATCAGTGAGTCGGGACTAGCGGGGGATGTGAATGAGCAGTTCTTC | CAISESGLAGDVNEQFF
. | . | TRBJ2-2 | TRBV6-5 | TGTGCCAGCAGTTACTCGACTGCTAACACCGGGGAGCTGTTTTTT | CASSYSTANTGELFF
. | . | TRBJ2-7 | TRBV19 | TGTGCCAGTAGCCACAGCTCGATCCCCTACGAGCAGTACTTC | CASSHSSIPYEQYF
. | TRBD1 | TRBJ2-7 | TRBV11-2 | TGTGCCAGCAGCTTATATCTTCGGGACAGGGGGCACGAGCAGTACTTC | CASSLYLRDRGHEQYF
. | . | TRBJ1-6 | TRBV7-8 | TGTGCCAGCAGCCCCGCGGACGGGGATTCACCCCTCCACTTT | CASSPADGDSPLHF
. | TRBD1 | TRBJ2-6 | TRBV4-1 | TGCGCCAGCAGTAGGTCGCTGCCAGGGGGCTCTGCGGCCAACGTCCTGACTTTC | CASSRSLPGGSAANVLTF
. | . | TRBJ1-2 | TRBV5-5 | TGTGCCAGCAGCTTACATAGGGCCGGGGGGGGCTACACCTTC | CASSLHRAGGGYTF
. | TRBD1 | TRBJ2-7 | TRBV7-3 | TGTGCCAGCAGCTTGCACAGGGGCTACGAGCAGTACTTC | CASSLHRGYEQYF
. | . | TRBJ1-2 | TRBV9 | TGTGCCAGCAGCGCCGGAGGAGGCTATGGCTACACCTTC | CASSAGGGYGYTF